This T cell receptor beta chain was found in a study of T cells in Graves' hyperthyroidism and ophthalmopathy. Broader study findings: Ophthalmopathy onset followed model prediction by a median about 6.5 months. Most expanded thyroid clonotypes above 0.001 also appeared in blood.

Exclusion followed for patients with uncontrolled infection, other autoimmune disease, pregnancy or lactation. PBMCs were obtained from approximately 10 ml fresh peripheral blood. Authors of the study amplified TCR beta CDR3 regions from RNA transcripts. The TCR CDR3 was amplified in a first-round RT-PCR using the HTBI primer set. TCRdb re-analysed the multiplex PCR reads in MiXCR, keeping a single row per CDR3 protein. Of around 350,000 distinct CDR3 sequences in the sample, 13% are singletons; the top ten hold 9.2%. V lost 6 bases to trimming and J lost 6 bases; unmatched junction nucleotides: 7. Germline assignment: CDR1 MDHEN and CDR2 SYDVKM. This CDR3 spans 14 amino acids. This clonotype appeared many times. Antigen unknown.

The sample taken for sequencing was blood. The rearrangement uses TRBV28 and TRBJ1-5; 8 bases are a match to TRBD1. This TCR was sampled from a woman younger than 30 with Graves' hyperthyroidism. The CDR3 DNA sequence: TGTGCCAGCAGACCTGGACAGGGTGGTCAGCCCCAGCATTTT. It specifies CASRPGQGGQPQHF.